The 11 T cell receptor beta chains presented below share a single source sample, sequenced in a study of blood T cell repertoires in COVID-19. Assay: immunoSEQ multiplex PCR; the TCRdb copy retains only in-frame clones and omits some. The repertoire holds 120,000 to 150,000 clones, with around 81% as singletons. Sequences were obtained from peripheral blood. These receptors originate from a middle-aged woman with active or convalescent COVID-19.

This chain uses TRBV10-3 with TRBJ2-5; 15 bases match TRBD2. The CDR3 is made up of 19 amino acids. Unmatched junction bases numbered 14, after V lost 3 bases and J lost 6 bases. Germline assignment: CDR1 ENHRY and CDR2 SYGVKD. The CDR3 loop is CAISDSDRPGTSGRKTQYF. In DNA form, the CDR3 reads TGTGCCATCAGTGACTCCGACAGGCCCGGGACTAGCGGGAGGAAGACCCAGTACTTC.

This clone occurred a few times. Written as DNA, the CDR3 is TGTGCCAGTAGTTCCAGGGGAGCCGGGGAGCTGTTTTTT. This encodes CASSSRGAGELFF. The chain recombines TRBV19 with TRBJ2-2; D perhaps matches TRBD1 (6 bases). This CDR3 is 13 amino acids long. The V and J ends lost 5 bases and 6 bases respectively, with 10 bases between them. Per the germline V gene, CDR1 is LNHDA and CDR2 is SQIVND (reference sequence).

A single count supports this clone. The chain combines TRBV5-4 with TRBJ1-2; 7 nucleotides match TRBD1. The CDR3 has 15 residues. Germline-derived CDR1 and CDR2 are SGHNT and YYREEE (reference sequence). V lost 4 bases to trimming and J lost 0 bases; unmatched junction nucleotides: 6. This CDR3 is CASSLTTGTNYGYTF. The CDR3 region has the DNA TGTGCCAGCAGCCTGACGACAGGGACTAACTATGGCTACACCTTC.

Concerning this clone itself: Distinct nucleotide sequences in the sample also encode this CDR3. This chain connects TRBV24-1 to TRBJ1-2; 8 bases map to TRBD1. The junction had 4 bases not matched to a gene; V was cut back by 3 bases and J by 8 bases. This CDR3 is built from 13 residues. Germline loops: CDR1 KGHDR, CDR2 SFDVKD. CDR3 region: CATSDQGAGGYTF. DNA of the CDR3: TGTGCCACCAGTGATCAGGGGGCTGGAGGCTACACCTTC.

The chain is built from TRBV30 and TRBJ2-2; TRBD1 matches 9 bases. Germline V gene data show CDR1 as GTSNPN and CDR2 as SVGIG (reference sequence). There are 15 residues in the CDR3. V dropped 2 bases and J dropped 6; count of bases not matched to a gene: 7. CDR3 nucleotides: TGTGCCTGGAGTTACCGGGACAGGGTACCCGGGGAGCTGTTTTTT. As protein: CAWSYRDRVPGELFF.

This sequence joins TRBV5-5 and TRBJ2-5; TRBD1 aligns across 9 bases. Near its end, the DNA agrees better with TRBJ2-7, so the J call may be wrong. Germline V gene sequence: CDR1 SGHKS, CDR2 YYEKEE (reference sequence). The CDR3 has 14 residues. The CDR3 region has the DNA TGTGCCAGCAGCACCGGGACAGGGTCCCGCGAGCAGTACTTC. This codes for CASSTGTGSREQYF.

The CDR3 region has the DNA TGTGCCAGCAGTTATTCTAGGGGGACTGAAGCTTTCTTT. Translation: CASSYSRGTEAFF. This chain links TRBV27 with TRBJ1-1, with D perhaps matching TRBD1 (6 bases). The CDR3 runs 13 residues. Trimming took off 4 bases at V and 5 bases at J, with 11 bases between the two ends. Germline V CDR1 and CDR2: MNHEY, SMNVEV (reference sequence).

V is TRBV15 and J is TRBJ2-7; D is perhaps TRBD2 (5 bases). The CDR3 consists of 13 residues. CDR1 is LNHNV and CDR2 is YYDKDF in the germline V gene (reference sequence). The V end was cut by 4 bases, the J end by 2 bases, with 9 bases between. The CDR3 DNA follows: TGTGCCACCAGCACCGGGAACACCTACGAGCAGTACTTC. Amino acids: CATSTGNTYEQYF.

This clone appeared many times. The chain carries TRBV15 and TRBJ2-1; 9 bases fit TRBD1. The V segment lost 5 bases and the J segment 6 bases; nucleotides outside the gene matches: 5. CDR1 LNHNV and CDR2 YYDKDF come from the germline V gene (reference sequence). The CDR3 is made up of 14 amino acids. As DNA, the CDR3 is TGTGCCACCAGCCACCGGGACAGGGCCAATGAGCAGTTCTTC. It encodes CATSHRDRANEQFF.

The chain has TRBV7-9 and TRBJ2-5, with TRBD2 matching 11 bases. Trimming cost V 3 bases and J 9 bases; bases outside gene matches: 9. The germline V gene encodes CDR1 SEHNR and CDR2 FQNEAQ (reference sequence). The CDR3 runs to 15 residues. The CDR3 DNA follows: TGTGCCAGCAGCTTGGTGGGACTAGCGGCGTCTGCCCAGTACTTC. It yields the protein CASSLVGLAASAQYF.

Written as DNA, the CDR3 is TGTGCCAGCAGTTTTTGGGAGAATTCACCCCTCCACTTT. Translating it yields CASSFWENSPLHF. This sequence joins TRBV27 and TRBJ1-6, with D unresolved. The CDR3 runs to 13 residues. Per germline, CDR1 MNHEY and CDR2 SMNVEV (reference sequence). V shed 3 bases and J shed 7 bases, with 7 bases lying between them.